The T cell receptor (beta chain) described here comes from a study of neurological immune-mediated disorders. Study outcomes and limitations: The most TCR clonal expansion was seen in HTLV-1-associated myelopathy, and the least was seen in multiple sclerosis, which fell below healthy controls.

V lost 6 bases and J lost 4; bases outside the gene matches: 8. The length of the CDR3 is 13 residues. Germline assignment: CDR1 DFQATT and CDR2 SNEGSKA (reference sequence). Of note for this clonotype: Its antigen remains unknown.

Using its own MiXCR run on the 5' RACE reads, TCRdb lists one record per CDR3 protein. The table has tens of thousands of distinct CDR3 sequences, 4.5% seen once. Sequencing was performed on PBMCs. The V gene is TRBV20-1, the J gene TRBJ1-2, with 7 positions matching TRBD1. The TCR comes from a man aged 30 to 39 with multiple sclerosis. In DNA form, the CDR3 reads TGCAGTGCCTCCGGACAGGCCCTCTATGGCTACACCTTC. Protein product: CSASGQALYGYTF.